Following are 27 T cell receptor beta chains from one sample sequenced in a study of somatic mutations in T cells in chronic GVHD. TCRdb's copy holds only in-frame clones and misses some; the assay was immunoSEQ multiplex PCR. The sample holds approximately 14,000 clones, 78% seen once. Sequencing input: Vbeta20-negative CD4+ T cells from blood. These receptors were taken from a male patient between 50 and 60 years old with chronic graft-versus-host disease. Certain T cells may be donor cells from the graft.

V gene TRBV6-5 combines with J gene TRBJ2-7; unclear D gene. The CDR3 loop spans 15 amino acids. V lost 2 bases, J lost 0 bases, and 11 bases lay in between. The germline gives CDR1 MNHEY, CDR2 SVGAGI. The CDR3 sequence: CASSYGQASSYEQYF. Here the CDR3 DNA reads TGTGCCAGCAGTTACGGCCAGGCAAGCTCCTACGAGCAGTACTTC.

This sequence joins TRBV11-2 and TRBJ2-5; TRBD1 matches 10 bases. The CDR3 runs to 16 residues. CDR1 and CDR2 from the germline V gene are SGHAT and FQNNGV. Losses at the gene ends were 6 bases for V and 1 base for J; bases not matched to a gene: 8. CDR3 sequence reads: CASRRGTGDPQETQYF. The CDR3 DNA is TGTGCCAGCAGACGAGGGACAGGGGACCCCCAAGAGACCCAGTACTTC.

In regard to this clone: This CDR3 fails to terminate in the conserved phenylalanine or tryptophan, so it likely reflects a read error. The chain carries TRBV19 and TRBJ2-7, with 9 nucleotides matching TRBD1. The germline V gene encodes CDR1 LNHDA and CDR2 SQIVND (reference sequence). The CDR3 contains 15 residues. The V gene end was trimmed by 7 bases and the J gene end by 1 base; junction bases not matched to a gene: 8. CDR3 region: CASTTTGGPSYEQYL. The CDR3, as DNA: TGTGCCAGTACCACGACAGGGGGTCCTTCCTACGAGCAGTACCTC.

The chain links TRBV4-2 to TRBJ2-7; D not resolved. Germline CDR1 is LGHNA and CDR2 is YNFKEQ. Trimming left V 4 bases short and J 2 bases short, with 15 bases between. The CDR3 covers 15 residues. Written as DNA, the CDR3 is TGTGCCAGCAGCCCCGTATTCGGTGAAACCTACGAGCAGTACTTC. Translation: CASSPVFGETYEQYF.

This clone was found a few times. This chain joins TRBV5-4 and TRBJ2-3, with D possibly matching TRBD2 (5 bases). The V gene's germline CDR1 is SGHNT and CDR2 YYREEE (reference sequence). Trimming took 1 base from V and 0 from J, leaving 12 bases between them. CDR3 size: 16 residues. CDR3 residues: CASSLTSGFSTDTQYF. CDR3 bases: TGTGCCAGCAGCTTGACTTCGGGGTTTAGCACAGATACGCAGTATTTT. Using reference TRBV5-4 and TRBJ2-3 for the parts outside the CDR3, the full variable domain is ETGVTQSPTHLIKTRGQQVTLRCSSQSGHNTVSWYQQALGQGPQFIFQYYREEENGRGNFPPRFSGLQFPNYSSELNVNALELDDSALYLCASSLTSGFSTDTQYFGPGTRLTVL.

This chain uses TRBV6-1 with TRBJ2-7, with 10 positions matching TRBD2. The germline CDR1 and CDR2 sequences are MNHNS and SASEGT. The CDR3 contains 14 residues. V shed 10 bases and J 4 bases; nucleotides not matched to a gene: 10. The CDR3 DNA follows: TGTGCCACCAGCCCCCGGACTAGCGGATACGAGCAGTACTTC. This sequence encodes CATSPRTSGYEQYF.

In its sample, this clone was seen a few times. Distinct nucleotide sequences in the sample also encode this CDR3. This chain connects TRBV7-9 to TRBJ1-1; possibly TRBD1 for D (5 bases). Germline V lookup: CDR1 SEHNR, CDR2 FQNEAQ (reference sequence). The CDR3 contains 13 residues. V was pared by 1 base and J by 5 bases, with 8 bases between. CDR3 protein: CASSLDQGTEAFF. CDR3 DNA sequence: TGTGCCAGCAGCTTAGACCAGGGAACTGAAGCTTTCTTT.

The chain couples TRBV7-2 to TRBJ2-7, with TRBD2 identical over 14 bases. V lost 1 base and J lost 6; bases outside the gene matches: 8. Germline CDR1 and CDR2: SGHTA and FQGNSA. This CDR3 has 17 residues. CDR3 amino acids: CASSLGLAGGRSSEQYF. For the CDR3, the DNA is TGTGCCAGCAGCTTAGGACTAGCGGGAGGGCGATCGTCCGAGCAGTACTTC.

V usage is TRBV7-6 and J usage is TRBJ2-5, with no clear D. The CDR3 is 16 amino acids. CDR1 is SGHVS and CDR2 is FNYEAQ in the germline V gene. Deletions cut 5 bases from V and 5 bases from J, with 21 bases between. The CDR3 DNA sequence: TGTGCCAGCAGCCCCAGCTTTATTGGGTCCAGGGAGACCCAGTACTTC. The encoded protein is CASSPSFIGSRETQYF.

The genes are TRBV29-1 and TRBJ1-3; 7 bases are a match to TRBD1. CDR1 and CDR2 (germline): SQVTM, ANQGSEA. With V trimmed by 6 bases and J by 4 bases, 6 bases remained unmatched. The CDR3 sequence is 13 residues long. The CDR3 region has the DNA TGCAGCGTCCGCCAGGGGGGCGGAAACACCATATATTTT. Its protein product is CSVRQGGGNTIYF.

The chain combines TRBV6-5 with TRBJ2-1; D possibly corresponds to TRBD2 (6 bases). CDR3 length: 14 residues. From germline, CDR1 is MNHEY and CDR2 SVGAGI. Trimming cost V 5 bases and J 0 bases, with 8 bases left between them. The DNA of the CDR3 is TGTGCCAGCAGTCCGGGAGTCTCCTACAATGAGCAGTTCTTC. Its translation: CASSPGVSYNEQFF.

V gene TRBV5-5 combines with J gene TRBJ1-2, with D possibly TRBD1 on 6 matching bases. Trimming removed 0 bases from V and 3 bases from J, with 6 bases in between. The CDR3 runs to 13 residues. Germline lookup yields CDR1 SGHKS and CDR2 YYEKEE (reference sequence). The CDR3 DNA follows: TGTGCCAGCAGCTTGGACAGGGACTATGGCTACACCTTC. It is translated as CASSLDRDYGYTF.

V and J are TRBV29-1 and TRBJ2-1, with D perhaps matching TRBD1 (5 bases). Germline CDR1 reads SQVTM; CDR2 reads ANQGSEA. V was trimmed by 8 bases and J by 7 bases, leaving 24 bases between them. The CDR3 runs 15 residues. The CDR3 nucleotides read TGCAGCTCCGACCTTCGGACACGCGTAGGGAATGAGCAGTTCTTC. Translation gives CSSDLRTRVGNEQFF.

The rearrangement links TRBV2 to TRBJ1-5; D is unresolved. Germline V gives CDR1 SNHLY, CDR2 FYNNEI. The CDR3 runs 13 residues. The V end was cut by 4 bases, the J end by 0 bases, with 4 bases between. CDR3 loop: CASSAHSNQPQHF. CDR3 in DNA: TGTGCCAGCAGTGCACATAGCAATCAGCCCCAGCATTTT.

V is TRBV7-9 and J is TRBJ1-1; 7 nucleotides align to TRBD1. CDR1 is SEHNR and CDR2 is FQNEAQ in the germline V gene (reference sequence). V shed 5 bases and J 1 base; nucleotides not matched to a gene: 7. CDR3 length: 15 amino acids. CDR3 bases: TGTGCCAGCAGCCCAGGGGGGCCGGCGAACACTGAAGCTTTCTTT. It is translated as CASSPGGPANTEAFF. The full variable domain, completed using reference TRBV7-9 and TRBJ1-1, is DTGVSQNPRHKITKRGQNVTFRCDPISEHNRLYWYRQTLGQGPEFLTYFQNEAQLEKSRLLSDRFSAERPKGSFSTLEIQRTEQGDSAMYLCASSPGGPANTEAFFGQGTRLTVV.

The chain carries TRBV7-2 and TRBJ2-7, with D tentatively TRBD1 (6 bases). Germline CDR1 SGHTA, CDR2 FQGNSA. V lost 5 bases and J 4 bases, leaving 9 bases between the germline ends. The CDR3 totals 12 residues. CDR3 DNA sequence: TGTGCCAGCAGCACCCAGGGGTACGAGCAGTACTTC. Protein product: CASSTQGYEQYF.

The chain joins TRBV10-1 to TRBJ2-1, with TRBD2 matching over 10 bases. Per germline, CDR1 WNHNN and CDR2 SYGVQD (reference sequence). Trimming removed 3 bases from V and 7 bases from J; junction bases left unmatched: 6. The CDR3 extends over 15 amino acids. The CDR3 DNA reads TGCGCCAGCAGTGAAGAGCGGGAGGGCCGAAATGAGCAGTTCTTC. This codes for CASSEEREGRNEQFF.

The gene calls are TRBV7-8 and TRBJ1-3; no clear D gene. V lost 4 bases to trimming and J lost 4 bases, with 20 bases between them. Germline lookup yields CDR1 SGHVS and CDR2 FQNEAQ. The CDR3 runs 17 residues. As DNA, the CDR3 is TGTGCCAGCAGCTCCAATTCCCTTCGCGGGGTAGGAAACACCATATATTTT. Protein sequence: CASSSNSLRGVGNTIYF.

V and J are TRBV28 and TRBJ1-5; D perhaps matches TRBD1 (6 bases). Trimming took 2 bases from V and 0 from J, leaving 14 bases between them. Germline-derived CDR1 and CDR2 are MDHEN and SYDVKM. This CDR3 has 17 amino acids. CDR3 region: CASSLPNRVRSNQPQHF. Here the CDR3 DNA reads TGTGCCAGCAGTTTACCAAACAGGGTTCGTAGCAATCAGCCCCAGCATTTT.

V is TRBV7-2 and J is TRBJ1-1; the D gene is possibly TRBD1 (5 bases). Trimming cost V 1 base and J 4 bases, with 16 bases left between them. Germline CDR1 reads SGHTA; CDR2 reads FQGNSA. The CDR3 spans 16 residues. The CDR3 DNA follows: TGTGCCAGCAGCTTAGGGCAGGGAAGACTGGGCACTGAAGCTTTCTTT. It specifies CASSLGQGRLGTEAFF.

The chain combines TRBV7-9 with TRBJ2-3; no definite D call. This CDR3 is 13 amino acids long. The V end lost 5 bases, the J end lost 0 bases, and 6 bases lay between the germline ends. Germline CDR1 reads SEHNR; CDR2 reads FQNEAQ (reference sequence). The DNA of the CDR3 is TGTGCCAGCAGCCTTCTTAGCACAGATACGCAGTATTTT. Protein sequence: CASSLLSTDTQYF.

The J gene is TRBJ2-3, the V gene TRBV5-8, with D tentatively TRBD1 (5 bases). The germline CDR1 and CDR2 sequences are SGHTS and YDEGEE. The CDR3 has 17 amino acids. Deletions cut 3 bases from V and 3 bases from J, with 20 bases between. The CDR3 sequence is CASSSSSLRQRTDTQYF. CDR3 nucleotides: TGTGCCAGCAGCTCGTCCTCCCTTAGACAGAGAACAGATACGCAGTATTTT. Based on the CDR3 plus reference TRBV5-8 and TRBJ2-3, the full variable domain is EAGVTQSPTHLIKTRGQQATLRCSPISGHTSVYWYQQALGLGLQFLLWYDEGEERNRGNFPPRFSGRQFPNYSSELNVNALELEDSALYLCASSSSSLRQRTDTQYFGPGTRLTVL.

J is TRBJ1-1 and V is TRBV2, with a weak D call TRBD1 (6 bases). CDR1 is SNHLY, CDR2 FYNNEI, per germline. CDR3 length: 15 residues. V lost 0 bases and J 11 bases, leaving 19 bases between the germline ends. CDR3 nucleotide sequence: TGTGCCAGCAGTGAAGCATTCAGGGGCGCGGTAGGGGCTTTCTTT. It translates to CASSEAFRGAVGAFF. The complete variable domain, with remaining parts taken from reference TRBV2 and TRBJ1-1, reads EPEVTQTPSHQVTQMGQEVILRCVPISNHLYFYWYRQILGQKVEFLVSFYNNEISEKSEIFDDQFSVERPDGSNFTLKIRSTKLEDSAMYFCASSEAFRGAVGAFFGQGTRLTVV.

The chain couples TRBV29-1 to TRBJ1-4; a possible D gene is TRBD1 (5 bases). Germline V gives CDR1 SQVTM, CDR2 ANQGSEA. V lost 1 base and J lost 6, with 18 bases in between. The CDR3 runs to 16 residues. The chain's CDR3 is CSVEGAGGGRDEKLFF. Written as DNA, the CDR3 is TGCAGCGTTGAAGGGGCCGGGGGGGGAAGGGATGAAAAACTGTTTTTT.

This chain links TRBV7-3 with TRBJ1-1, with D hard to call. V was shortened by 5 bases and J by 2 bases, with 9 bases between the two germline ends. Germline loops: CDR1 SGHTA, CDR2 FQGTGA. This CDR3 has 13 residues. CDR3 sequence reads: CASSQRINTEAFF. The DNA of the CDR3 is TGTGCCAGCAGCCAGAGGATAAACACTGAAGCTTTCTTT. Drawing the rest from reference TRBV7-3 and TRBJ1-1, the complete variable domain is GAGVSQTPSNKVTEKGKYVELRCDPISGHTALYWYRQSLGQGPEFLIYFQGTGAADDSGLPNDRFFAVRPEGSVSTLKIQRTERGDSAVYLCASSQRINTEAFFGQGTRLTVV.

Remarks on this clone: Other DNA sequences in this sample translate to the same CDR3. The chain recombines TRBV7-9 with TRBJ1-1; a possible D gene is TRBD1 (6 bases). Per germline, CDR1 SEHNR and CDR2 FQNEAQ (reference sequence). Between the trimmed V and J ends, which lost 1 base and 1 base, there was a span of 7 bases. CDR3 length: 14 amino acids. CDR3 protein: CASSLGQANTEAFF. CDR3 in DNA: TGTGCCAGCAGCTTAGGACAGGCGAACACTGAAGCTTTCTTT.

The chain couples TRBV19 to TRBJ2-7, with D unresolved. V shed 3 bases and J shed 6 bases, with 15 bases lying between them. This CDR3 is 14 amino acids long. Germline CDR1 and CDR2: LNHDA and SQIVND (reference sequence). The CDR3 is CASSIQSSSSEQYF. The DNA for the CDR3 is TGTGCCAGTAGTATCCAGTCTAGTAGCAGCGAGCAGTACTTC.